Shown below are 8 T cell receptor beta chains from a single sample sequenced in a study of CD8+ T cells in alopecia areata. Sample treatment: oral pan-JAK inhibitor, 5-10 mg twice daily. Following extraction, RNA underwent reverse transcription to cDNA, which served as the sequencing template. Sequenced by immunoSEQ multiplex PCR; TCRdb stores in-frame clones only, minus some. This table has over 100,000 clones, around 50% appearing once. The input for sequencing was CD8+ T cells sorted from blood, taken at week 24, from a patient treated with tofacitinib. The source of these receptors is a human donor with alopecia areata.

CDR3 region: CASGLDREETQYF. The CDR3 DNA reads as TGTGCTAGTGGTCTGGACAGGGAAGAGACCCAGTACTTC. V usage is TRBV12-5 and J usage is TRBJ2-5; the match to TRBD1 covers 8 bases. Germline CDR1 and CDR2: LGHNT and FRNRAP. This CDR3 region has 13 residues. After removal of 5 bases from V and 3 bases from J, the junction contained 2 bases not matched to a gene.

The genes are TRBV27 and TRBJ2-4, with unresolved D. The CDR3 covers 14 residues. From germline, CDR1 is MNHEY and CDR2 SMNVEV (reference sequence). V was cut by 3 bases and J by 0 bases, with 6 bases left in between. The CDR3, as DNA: TGTGCCAGCAGTTTCGATACAGCCAAAAACATTCAGTACTTC. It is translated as CASSFDTAKNIQYF.

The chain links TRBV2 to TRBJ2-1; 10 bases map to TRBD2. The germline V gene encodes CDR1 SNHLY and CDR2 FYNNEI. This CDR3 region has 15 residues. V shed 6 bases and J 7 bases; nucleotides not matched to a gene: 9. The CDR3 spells CASSVHERGGNEQFF. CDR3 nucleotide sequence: TGTGCCAGCAGCGTACATGAGCGGGGGGGGAATGAGCAGTTCTTC.

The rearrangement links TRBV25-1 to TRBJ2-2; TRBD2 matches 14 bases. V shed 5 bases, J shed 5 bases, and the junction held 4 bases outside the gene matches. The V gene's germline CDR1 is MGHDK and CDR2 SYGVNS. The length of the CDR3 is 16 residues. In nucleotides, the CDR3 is TGTGCCAGCAGTTCGGGACTAGCGGGGGAGACCGGGGAGCTGTTTTTT. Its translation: CASSSGLAGETGELFF.

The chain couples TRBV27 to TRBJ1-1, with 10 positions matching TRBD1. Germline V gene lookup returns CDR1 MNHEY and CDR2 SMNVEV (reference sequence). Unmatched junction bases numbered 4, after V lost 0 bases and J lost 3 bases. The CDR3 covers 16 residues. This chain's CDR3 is CASSLSGQGRDTEAFF. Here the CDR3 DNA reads TGTGCCAGCAGTTTATCGGGACAGGGGAGGGACACTGAAGCTTTCTTT.

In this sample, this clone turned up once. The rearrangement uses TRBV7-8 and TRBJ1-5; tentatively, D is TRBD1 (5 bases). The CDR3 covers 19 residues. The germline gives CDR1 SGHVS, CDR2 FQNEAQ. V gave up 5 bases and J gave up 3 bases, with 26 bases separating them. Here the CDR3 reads CASSPLGRRPLLVNQPQHF. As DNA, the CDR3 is TGTGCCAGCAGCCCGCTGGGACGCCGCCCGCTTCTAGTCAATCAGCCCCAGCATTTT.

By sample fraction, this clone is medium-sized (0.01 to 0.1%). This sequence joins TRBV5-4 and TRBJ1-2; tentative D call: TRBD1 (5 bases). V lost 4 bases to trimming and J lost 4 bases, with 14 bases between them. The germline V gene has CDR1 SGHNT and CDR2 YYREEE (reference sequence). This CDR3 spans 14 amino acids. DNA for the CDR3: TGTGCCAGCAGCCACCCGGGGACTAGCTATGGCTACACCTTC. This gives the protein CASSHPGTSYGYTF.

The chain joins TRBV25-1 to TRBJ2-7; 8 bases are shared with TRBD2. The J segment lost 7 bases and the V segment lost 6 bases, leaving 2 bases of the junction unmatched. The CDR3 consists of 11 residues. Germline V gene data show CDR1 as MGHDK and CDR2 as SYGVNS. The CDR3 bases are TGTGCCAGCAGCCCGGGAGGGGAGCAGTACTTC. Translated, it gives CASSPGGEQYF.